This T cell receptor (beta chain) was sequenced in a study of early T cells in non-severe SARS-CoV-2 infection. Study details: Sequencing of bulk RNA from unsorted whole blood was done, without chain pairing.

In this sample, this clonotype turned up a few times. Its cognate antigen is unknown. Germline lookup yields CDR1 KGHDR and CDR2 SFDVKD. The V gene end was trimmed by 10 bases and the J gene end by 1 base; junction bases not matched to a gene: 4. CDR3 size: 14 residues. The TCR library protocol was used to attach unique molecular identifiers. These identifiers were attached to individual cDNA molecules. A single record per CDR3 protein comes from TCRdb applying MiXCR to the 5' RACE reads. The sample records approximately 69,000 distinct CDR3 sequences, approximately 12% being singletons. Findings of the study overall: Database matching using VDJdb favored anti-spike CD8 responses, with private and CD4 specificities left missing.

The V call is TRBV24-1, the J call TRBJ2-2; 8 positions match TRBD2. Sequences were obtained from whole blood. The clonotype originates from an adult who was a healthcare worker with PCR-confirmed SARS-CoV-2 infection or an uninfected control (not recorded which). Here the CDR3 DNA reads TGTGCCACAAGTAGCGGGGAGAACACCGGGGAGCTGTTTTTT. Its translation: CATSSGENTGELFF.